The 15 T cell receptor beta chains given below trace back to one sample, sequenced in a study of regulatory T cells in long-lasting Graves disease. Construction of TCR beta libraries relied on iRepertoire HTBI primers and on Arm-PCR targeting CDR3 regions. MiXCR was run by TCRdb on the multiplex PCR reads, yielding one entry per CDR3 protein. The sample lists a few hundred thousand distinct CDR3 sequences; approximately 16% were seen once. This sample's time point: newly diagnosed GD, antithyroid drugs for less than 3 months. PBMC-extracted RNA yielded the TCR library. These data were also filed under a second study, of T cells in Graves' hyperthyroidism and ophthalmopathy.

The sample in question was peripheral blood mononuclear cells (PBMCs), obtained at new diagnosis, from a patient treated with antithyroid drugs. The receptor set was obtained from a woman aged 40-49 years with Graves disease.

This clonotype was recorded many times. V and J are TRBV28 and TRBJ2-7, with D possibly matching TRBD1 (5 bases). Trimming shortened V by 11 bases and J by 0 bases, and 11 bases separated the two germline ends. Germline V lookup: CDR1 MDHEN, CDR2 SYDVKM. The CDR3 runs to 12 residues. In nucleotides, the CDR3 is TGTGCCTGCTGTCAGGGCTCCTACGAGCAGTACTTC. Amino acids: CACCQGSYEQYF.

This clonotype has a handful of counts. V is TRBV19 and J is TRBJ2-1; 7 bases fit TRBD1. Germline V gene sequence: CDR1 LNHDA, CDR2 SQIVND (reference sequence). This CDR3 region has 14 residues. The ends lost 6 bases at V and 7 bases at J; junction bases unmatched: 9. This CDR3 reads CASRQGLGKNEQFF. The CDR3 DNA is TGTGCCAGTAGACAGGGGCTTGGGAAGAATGAGCAGTTCTTC.

Ten or more counts support this clonotype. This chain links TRBV28 with TRBJ2-1; D is possibly TRBD1 (6 bases). V lost 5 bases and J lost 15, with 17 bases in between. The length of the CDR3 is 12 residues. Looked up from germline, CDR1 is MDHEN and CDR2 is SYDVKM. Here the CDR3 reads CASSAFTGLSFF. DNA for the CDR3: TGTGCCAGCAGTGCCTTCACAGGGCTGTCGTTCTTC.

This clonotype was observed at least ten times. J is TRBJ2-3 and V is TRBV20-1; possibly TRBD1 for D (5 bases). Germline CDR1 is DFQATT and CDR2 is SNEGSKA (reference sequence). V was shortened by 6 bases and J by 3 bases, with 22 bases between the two germline ends. The CDR3 has 16 residues. The CDR3 spells CSAPPVAGPITDTQYF. CDR3 DNA: TGCAGTGCCCCACCCGTCGCAGGGCCGATAACAGATACGCAGTATTTT.

This clonotype was counted at least ten times. The chain carries TRBV12-3 or TRBV12-4 and TRBJ1-2; TRBD1 might be the D (6 bases). The CDR3 sequence is 12 residues long. Trimming took off 4 bases at V and 8 bases at J, with 11 bases between the two ends. The CDR3 nucleotides are TGTGCCAGCAGTTCTAGGGGGAGCGGCTACACCTTC. Its translation: CASSSRGSGYTF.

This clonotype was recorded at least ten times. For the CDR3, the DNA is TGTGCCTGGAGTGTCGAAGGAGCTTCACCCCTCCACTTT. Translated, it gives CAWSVEGASPLHF. The chain carries TRBV30 and TRBJ1-6; D gene ambiguous. Germline CDR1 is GTSNPN and CDR2 is SVGIG (reference sequence). The CDR3 is 13 amino acids. V was pared by 0 bases and J by 9 bases, with 9 bases between.

There are a few counts of this clonotype. V and J are TRBV4-1 and TRBJ1-1, with D hard to call. V lost 6 bases to trimming and J lost 4 bases, with 12 bases between them. Germline-derived CDR1 and CDR2 are MGHRA and YSYEKL. The CDR3 is 13 residues long. Here the CDR3 DNA reads TGCGCCAGCAGAAGAGGAATGAGCACTGAAGCTTTCTTT. Protein: CASRRGMSTEAFF.

The chain combines TRBV12-3 or TRBV12-4 with TRBJ1-5; a weak D match, TRBD1 (6 bases). CDR3 size: 15 residues. With 3 bases removed from V and 0 bases from J, the gap between germline ends came to 9 bases. The CDR3 protein is CASSFGQHSNQPQHF. Written as DNA, the CDR3 is TGTGCCAGCAGTTTCGGACAGCATAGCAATCAGCCCCAGCATTTT.

The V call is TRBV18, the J call TRBJ2-2; a weak D match, TRBD1 (5 bases). The V gene's germline CDR1 is KGHSH and CDR2 LQKENI. The CDR3 covers 16 residues. Trimming shortened V by 1 base and J by 0 bases, and 9 bases separated the two germline ends. The CDR3 protein is CASSPLGASNTGELFF. In DNA form, the CDR3 reads TGTGCCAGCTCACCACTAGGGGCTTCGAACACCGGGGAGCTGTTTTTT.

This clonotype was observed at least ten times. V and J are TRBV12-5 and TRBJ2-1, with unresolved D. The germline V gene has CDR1 LGHNT and CDR2 FRNRAP. The V end was cut by 5 bases, the J end by 5 bases, with 22 bases between. The CDR3 covers 17 residues. CDR3 coding DNA: TGTGCTAGTGGTCTGAGCGCGCGGCTCCCAGGCGACAATGAGCAGTTCTTC. Residues: CASGLSARLPGDNEQFF.

V and J are TRBV5-1 and TRBJ1-5; no definite D call. The CDR3 consists of 15 residues. Germline CDR1 reads SGHRS; CDR2 reads YFSETQ. The V end lost 0 bases, the J end lost 5 bases, and 12 bases lay between the germline ends. The CDR3 DNA reads TGCGCCAGCAGCTTGGGGGCAGGTGATCATCAGCCCCAGCATTTT. The encoded protein is CASSLGAGDHQPQHF. The variable domain in full, completed from reference TRBV5-1 and TRBJ1-5, reads KAGVTQTPRYLIKTRGQQVTLSCSPISGHRSVSWYQQTPGQGLQFLFEYFSETQRNKGNFPGRFSGRQFSNSRSEMNVSTLELGDSALYLCASSLGAGDHQPQHFGDGTRLSIL.

There are many counts of this clonotype. This rearrangement joins TRBV11-3 to TRBJ1-5; no reliable D call. Germline V gives CDR1 SGHNT, CDR2 YENEEA. Trimming left V 5 bases short and J 4 bases short, with 9 bases between. The CDR3 loop spans 13 amino acids. DNA of the CDR3: TGTGCCAGCAGCCTTACATGGAATCAGCCCCAGCATTTT. It is translated as CASSLTWNQPQHF.

The J gene is TRBJ2-7, the V gene TRBV18, with TRBD1 matching over 9 bases. With 3 bases clipped from V and 6 bases from J, the junction kept 6 bases outside the gene matches. There are 14 residues in the CDR3. Looked up from germline, CDR1 is KGHSH and CDR2 is LQKENI. CDR3 DNA: TGTGCCAGCTCACCGGACAGGGGCGCCGCCGAGCAGTACTTC. Translating gives CASSPDRGAAEQYF.

The V gene is TRBV27, the J gene TRBJ2-1; possibly TRBD2 for D (5 bases). Germline loops: CDR1 MNHEY, CDR2 SMNVEV (reference sequence). Trimming took off 7 bases at V and 0 bases at J, with 13 bases between the two ends. The CDR3 length is 15 residues. The CDR3 DNA sequence: TGTGCCAGCACCGAGGGTGGGAGCTCCTACAATGAGCAGTTCTTC. Protein sequence: CASTEGGSSYNEQFF.

In its sample, this clonotype was seen many times. V gene TRBV7-8 combines with J gene TRBJ1-4, with 10 bases fitting TRBD1. Germline values: CDR1 SGHVS, CDR2 FQNEAQ. The CDR3 has 16 residues. The V and J ends lost 3 bases and 3 bases, in that order; junction bases with no gene match: 4. The CDR3 DNA follows: TGTGCCAGCAGCTTGGACAGGGGGTCCGCTAATGAAAAACTGTTTTTT. Its translation: CASSLDRGSANEKLFF.